A selection of T cell receptor beta chains follows, all from one sample in a study of Graves' ophthalmopathy and Graves' hyperthyroidism. TCRdb called the multiplex PCR reads again in MiXCR, with one record for every CDR3 protein. The sample yields 650,000 to 800,000 distinct CDR3 sequences, about 41% seen once. Material for sequencing was peripheral blood. These receptors came from an adult man with Graves' ophthalmopathy. CDR3s include the opening cysteine and the closing phenylalanine or tryptophan. The order of the fields is V gene, J gene, clone size, D gene, CDR3 DNA, CDR3 protein. The D gene is left open where the match is weak. The size field is filled for only some rows; it gives once, few, many or a size class.

TRBV4-1	TRBJ1-1	once	-	TGCGCCAGCAGCCAAGATCGTCATAGGAACACTGAAGCTTTCTTT	CASSQDRHRNTEAFF
TRBV12-3/TRBV12-4	TRBJ2-5	many	-	TGTGCCAGCAGCTCGGGCGTCAAGGGGACCCAGTACTTC	CASSSGVKGTQYF
TRBV9	TRBJ1-6	few	TRBD1	TGTGCCAGCAGCGCGACAGGGGAATCACCCCTCCACTTT	CASSATGESPLHF
TRBV4-3	TRBJ1-2	many	-	TGCGCCAGCAGCCAAGGTCTACTGGGTAGCGGCTATGGCTACACCTTC	CASSQGLLGSGYGYTF
TRBV2	TRBJ2-1	-	-	TGTGCCAGCAGGACATCCAATGAGCAGTTCTTC	CASRTSNEQFF
TRBV6-1	TRBJ2-7	few	-	TGTGCCAGCAGCAAAAGGAGGGGACAGAGCTACGAGCAGTACTTC	CASSKRRGQSYEQYF
TRBV20-1	TRBJ2-5	many	-	TGCAGTGCTGCCCCGGACCCCGGGGAGACCCAGTACTTC	CSAAPDPGETQYF
TRBV10-3	TRBJ1-3	-	TRBD1	TGTGCCATCAGTAAGGGGACAGATTCTGGAAACACCATATATTTT	CAISKGTDSGNTIYF
TRBV29-1	TRBJ2-5	-	TRBD2	TGCAGCAGAGAAGGCGGGGGGAGGAAGACCCAGTACTTC	CSREGGGRKTQYF
TRBV7-9	TRBJ1-4	few	-	TGTGCCAGCAGCCACGACACAGCAACTAATGAAAAACTGTTTTTT	CASSHDTATNEKLFF
TRBV9	TRBJ2-5	many	TRBD2	TGTGCCAGCAGCGTAGGAGTGACTAGCCCTCAAGAGACCCAGTACTTC	CASSVGVTSPQETQYF
TRBV9	TRBJ1-4	-	-	TGTGCCAGCAGCGTAGTTACAGGTGCAACTAATGAAAAACTGTTTTTT	CASSVVTGATNEKLFF
TRBV5-8	TRBJ1-1	few	TRBD1	TGTGCCAGCAGCTCTCTGGACAGGGACACTGAAGCTTTCTTT	CASSSLDRDTEAFF
TRBV11-2	TRBJ1-5	-	-	TGTGCCAGCAGCCCGGGCCCCCTCTTTGGTCAGCCCCAGCATTTT	CASSPGPLFGQPQHF
TRBV6-6	TRBJ1-3	many	TRBD1	TGTGCCAGCAGCCGCGGACAGGGAACTGGAAACACCATATATTTT	CASSRGQGTGNTIYF
TRBV20-1	TRBJ1-3	-	-	TGCAGTGCTAGGGCGACTCACTCTGGAAACACCATATATTTT	CSARATHSGNTIYF
TRBV10-3	TRBJ2-7	few	-	TGTGCCAGCAGCCGCTCGAGGGTAAAGAACTACGAGCAGTACTTC	CASSRSRVKNYEQYF
TRBV20-1	TRBJ2-5	many	TRBD2	TGCAGTGCGCCCTCAGCGGGGACAGAGACCCAGTACTTC	CSAPSAGTETQYF
TRBV5-1	TRBJ2-5	-	-	TGCGCCAGCAGCTTGGCCGACTGGCAGAAAGAGACCCAGTACTTC	CASSLADWQKETQYF
TRBV7-9	TRBJ1-2	-	TRBD1	TGTGCCTGGAGGGGGACAGGGGGCAACTATGGCTACACCTTC	CAWRGTGGNYGYTF
TRBV7-9	TRBJ1-5	-	-	TGTGCCAGCAGCCTAGGGGGGGCGGAACAGCCCCAGCATTTT	CASSLGGAEQPQHF
TRBV25-1	TRBJ1-6	many	-	TGTGCCAGCAGTGAACTAAGGGGAGCGGAAACACCCCTCCACTTT	CASSELRGAETPLHF
TRBV12-5	TRBJ1-5	few	TRBD1	TGTGCTAGTGGCCCCCCAGCCGGCGGACAGGCTGATCAGCCCCAGCATTTT	CASGPPAGGQADQPQHF
TRBV7-8	TRBJ2-7	-	TRBD1	TGTGCCAGCAGCTTAACAGGGGGTTGGGTGCAGTACTTC	CASSLTGGWVQYF